The TCR beta chain under discussion was sequenced for a study of blood T cell repertoires in COVID-19. Study background: Sites across the United States, Italy and Spain contributed samples from acute and convalescent COVID-19. T cells, B-cell-depleted T cells, or PBMCs supplied cDNA or gDNA.

Unmatched junction bases numbered 15, after V lost 10 bases and J lost 10 bases. CDR1 and CDR2 from the germline V gene are LNHDA and SQIVND (reference sequence). The CDR3 totals 13 residues. In the authors' workflow: Using reference gene primer amplification, nucleated cell counts were estimated. The data were produced by immunoSEQ multiplex PCR, yet TCRdb's version contains in-frame clones alone and is incomplete. The DNA gave D and trimming, while V, J and clone size come from that table. The sample includes approximately 380,000 clones, 85% seen only once; the top ten take under 4%. This TCR was sampled from a woman under 30 with acute or convalescent COVID-19. Input material: peripheral blood. The V call is TRBV19, the J call TRBJ1-1, with 7 bases identical to TRBD1. CDR3 region: CATQDREEVGAFF. CDR3 in DNA: TGTGCCACCCAAGACAGGGAGGAGGTCGGAGCTTTCTTT.